This record looks at one TCR beta chain sequence and its context. This CDR3 is built from 16 residues. Germline CDR1 reads LGHNA; CDR2 reads YSLEER. Trimming left V 0 bases short and J 0 bases short, with 6 bases between. The sample originates from a study of blood T cell repertoires in COVID-19. Study at large: Researchers got acute and convalescent COVID-19 samples from the United States, Italy and Spain. T cells, B-cell-depleted T cells, or PBMCs provided the cDNA or gDNA that served as material.

Original handling: The authors estimated nucleated cell counts from reference gene primer amplification. Assay used: immunoSEQ multiplex PCR; TCRdb lists only in-frame clones, some missing. V and J calls and clone size are copied from that table; D and trimming were computed from the DNA. This table holds some 260,000 clones, approximately 77% found once. The sequenced sample consisted of peripheral blood. This TCR derives from a woman aged 18-29 years with acute or convalescent COVID-19. V is TRBV4-3 and J is TRBJ2-6; no firm D call. The CDR3 protein is CASSQDRFSGANVLTF. CDR3 DNA sequence: TGCGCCAGCAGCCAAGACCGTTTCTCTGGGGCCAACGTCCTGACTTTC.